Below are 17 T cell receptor beta chains sequenced from a single sample in a study of brain T cells in children with intractable seizures. Generated by immunoSEQ multiplex PCR, the TCRdb table keeps only in-frame clones and is missing some. The table shows about 80,000 clones, with about 90% occurring only once. Sequences were derived from peripheral blood, sampled at surgery. The origin of the receptors is a girl aged 2-10 years with Rasmussen encephalitis and intractable seizures.

The CDR3 DNA reads as TGTGCCTGGAGTGTTCAGTACAGGGAGGAAACTGAAGCTTTCTTT. Protein sequence: CAWSVQYREETEAFF. V gene TRBV30 combines with J gene TRBJ1-1; a weak D match, TRBD1 (6 bases). V was pared by 0 bases and J by 5 bases, with 16 bases between. The CDR3 runs 15 residues. CDR1 and CDR2 from the germline V gene are GTSNPN and SVGIG (reference sequence). The full variable domain, with the rest looked up from reference TRBV30 and TRBJ1-1, is SQTIHQWPATLVQPVGSPLSLECTVEGTSNPNLYWYRQAAGRGLQLLFYSVGIGQISSEVPQNLSASRPQDRQFILSSKKLLLSDSGFYLCAWSVQYREETEAFFGQGTRLTVV.

The CDR3: CASSLGFSHRIMNTEAFF. CDR3 nucleotides: TGTGCCAGCAGCTTGGGTTTCTCGCACAGAATCATGAACACTGAAGCTTTCTTT. The chain uses TRBV5-5 and TRBJ1-1; D is undetermined. The CDR3 covers 18 residues. Germline assignment: CDR1 SGHKS and CDR2 YYEKEE (reference sequence). Trimming shortened V by 0 bases and J by 0 bases, and 18 bases separated the two germline ends.

A single count supports this clone. This sequence joins TRBV30 and TRBJ2-1; D might be TRBD2 (6 bases). V lost 0 bases and J 7 bases, leaving 13 bases between the germline ends. Germline loops: CDR1 GTSNPN, CDR2 SVGIG (reference sequence). This CDR3 has 14 residues. This chain's CDR3 is CAWSVWEERNEQFF. DNA of the CDR3: TGTGCCTGGAGTGTTTGGGAGGAAAGGAATGAGCAGTTCTTC.

The genes are TRBV19 and TRBJ1-3; D gene unclear. This CDR3 is built from 19 residues. The germline gives CDR1 LNHDA, CDR2 SQIVND (reference sequence). V dropped 3 bases and J dropped 0 bases, with 21 bases sitting between them. CDR3 nucleotides: TGTGCCAGTAGTATCCTTCCTCCGGCCGGACGCCCCTCTGGAAACACCATATATTTT. Its translation is CASSILPPAGRPSGNTIYF.

The rearrangement joins TRBV9 to TRBJ1-2; D is perhaps TRBD1 (5 bases). The CDR3 length is 14 residues. The V gene's germline CDR1 is SGDLS and CDR2 YYNGEE. Trimming stripped 4 bases from V and 4 bases from J, with 14 bases between. The CDR3, as DNA: TGTGCCAGCAGCACGAGGGGACGGGGCTATGGCTACACCTTC. Protein: CASSTRGRGYGYTF.

This rearrangement joins TRBV11-3 to TRBJ2-5; 8 nucleotides align to TRBD2. The CDR3 totals 15 residues. V lost 5 bases to trimming and J lost 2 bases; unmatched junction nucleotides: 7. Germline V CDR1 and CDR2: SGHNT, YENEEA. The CDR3 region is CASSPGRGGQETQYF. The CDR3 DNA is TGTGCCAGCAGCCCAGGACGGGGGGGGCAAGAGACCCAGTACTTC.

The V and J genes are TRBV19 and TRBJ1-2; unclear D gene. Germline V gives CDR1 LNHDA, CDR2 SQIVND (reference sequence). The CDR3 length is 11 residues. V was shortened by 6 bases and J by 7 bases, with 9 bases between the two germline ends. The CDR3 sequence: CASRRALGYTF. CDR3 DNA: TGTGCCAGTAGGCGGGCCCTTGGCTACACCTTC.

The chain is built from TRBV7-6 and TRBJ2-3; 10 nucleotides match TRBD2. Germline V gene lookup returns CDR1 SGHVS and CDR2 FNYEAQ. The CDR3 extends over 18 amino acids. The trim removed 1 base at V and 0 bases at J, leaving 7 bases unmatched. CDR3 region: CASSLGSSGSLSTDTQYF. DNA for the CDR3: TGTGCCAGCAGCTTAGGGTCTAGCGGGAGCCTGAGCACAGATACGCAGTATTTT.

The V and J genes are TRBV24-1 and TRBJ2-1; 13 bases are a match to TRBD2. There are 17 residues in the CDR3. The germline V gene has CDR1 KGHDR and CDR2 SFDVKD. J lost 7 bases, V lost 4 bases, and 9 bases had no gene match. In DNA, the CDR3 is TGTGCCACCAGTGAGGATCCGGGACTAGCGGGAACGAATGAGCAGTTCTTC. Encoded protein: CATSEDPGLAGTNEQFF.

The J gene is TRBJ1-1, the V gene TRBV13; 7 bases align to TRBD1. The CDR3 runs to 17 residues. Germline lookup yields CDR1 PRHDT and CDR2 FYEKMQ (reference sequence). Trimming removed 0 bases from V and 1 base from J; junction bases left unmatched: 8. Here the CDR3 DNA reads TGTGCCAGCAGCTTAGGGTGGCCAGGGGGGGAGAACACTGAAGCTTTCTTT. This translates into CASSLGWPGGENTEAFF.

V and J are TRBV9 and TRBJ2-2; tentative D call: TRBD1 (5 bases). Trimming took 0 bases from V and 1 from J, leaving 7 bases between them. CDR3 length: 15 amino acids. Germline V gene sequence: CDR1 SGDLS, CDR2 YYNGEE. In nucleotides, the CDR3 is TGTGCCAGCAGCGTAGTTACAGGGAACACCGGGGAGCTGTTTTTT. It specifies CASSVVTGNTGELFF.

CDR3 in DNA: TGTGCCAGCAGTTTTGGAAGCCTCAATCAGCCCCAGCATTTT. Translating it yields CASSFGSLNQPQHF. The chain couples TRBV28 to TRBJ1-5, with unresolved D. The V end lost 3 bases, the J end lost 3 bases, and 9 bases lay between the germline ends. CDR3 length: 14 amino acids. CDR1 is MDHEN and CDR2 is SYDVKM in the germline V gene.

V gene TRBV3-1 (or the pseudogene TRBV3-2) combines with J gene TRBJ2-4, with D perhaps matching TRBD1 (7 bases). Trimming removed 4 bases from V and 0 bases from J, with 13 bases in between. The germline V gene encodes CDR1 LGHDT and CDR2 YNNKEL (reference sequence). The CDR3 length is 16 residues. The CDR3 nucleotides are TGTGCCAGCAGCCTGCAGGGGGGCCTAGCCAAAAACATTCAGTACTTC. This encodes CASSLQGGLAKNIQYF.

This clone is a singleton in its sample. This rearrangement joins TRBV2 to TRBJ2-3, with 11 bases matching TRBD2. V was pared by 7 bases and J by 5 bases, with 14 bases of the junction left unmatched. Germline CDR1 SNHLY, CDR2 FYNNEI. The CDR3 is 17 residues long. DNA for the CDR3: TGTGCCAGCATCGTAGCGGGAGGGCCAGTTGGGGGAGATACGCAGTATTTT. It translates to CASIVAGGPVGGDTQYF. Looking up the rest from reference TRBV2 and TRBJ2-3 gives the full variable domain: EPEVTQTPSHQVTQMGQEVILRCVPISNHLYFYWYRQILGQKVEFLVSFYNNEISEKSEIFDDQFSVERPDGSNFTLKIRSTKLEDSAMYFCASIVAGGPVGGDTQYFGPGTRLTVL.

V gene TRBV30 combines with J gene TRBJ2-2; D remains ambiguous. CDR1 is GTSNPN, CDR2 SVGIG, per germline (reference sequence). CDR3 length equals 11 residues. The V and J ends lost 4 bases and 3 bases respectively, with 3 bases between them. The CDR3 loop is CAWKHTGELFF. In DNA form, the CDR3 reads TGTGCCTGGAAACACACCGGGGAGCTGTTTTTT. The full variable domain, with the rest looked up from reference TRBV30 and TRBJ2-2, is SQTIHQWPATLVQPVGSPLSLECTVEGTSNPNLYWYRQAAGRGLQLLFYSVGIGQISSEVPQNLSASRPQDRQFILSSKKLLLSDSGFYLCAWKHTGELFFGEGSRLTVL.

The chain recombines TRBV21-1 with TRBJ2-7; the table's TRBD2 call for D was not verified on the DNA. TRBV21-1 counts as a pseudogene. The CDR3 is 14 residues long. The CDR3 nucleotides are TGTGCCAGCTCGTCGACGGGAGGGTACCACGAGCAGTACTTC. It specifies CASSSTGGYHEQYF.

CDR3 bases: TGTGCCAGCAGTATAAATCCGACGATACACCTATCCTACGAGCAGTACTTC. Translated, it gives CASSINPTIHLSYEQYF. The V call is TRBV28, the J call TRBJ2-7; D call uncertain. V lost 5 bases to trimming and J lost 1 base, with 21 bases between them. Germline CDR1 is MDHEN and CDR2 is SYDVKM. This CDR3 has 17 amino acids.